This T cell receptor beta chain appears in the sequencing data of a study of blood T cell repertoires in COVID-19. Sequencing used immunoSEQ multiplex PCR; TCRdb keeps in-frame clones, though not all of them. The data show about 180,000 clones, about 81% seen once. Germline assignment: CDR1 SQVTM and CDR2 ANQGSEA. CDR3 length: 16 amino acids. Trimming removed 2 bases at V and 0 bases at J, with 16 bases between. The rearrangement joins TRBV29-1 to TRBJ1-1; D unclear. The TCR comes from a woman older than 75 with COVID-19, enrolled during active disease. The sequencing input was peripheral blood. The CDR3 DNA reads as TGCAGCGTTGAATACGGGGTCGGGTGGGTGAACACTGAAGCTTTCTTT. Residues: CSVEYGVGWVNTEAFF. The complete variable domain, with remaining parts taken from reference TRBV29-1 and TRBJ1-1, reads SAVISQKPSRDICQRGTSLTIQCQVDSQVTMMFWYRQQPGQSLTLIATANQGSEATYESGFVIDKFPISRPNLTFSTLTVSNMSPEDSSIYLCSVEYGVGWVNTEAFFGQGTRLTVV.